The subject of this entry is one TCR beta chain. The sample belongs to a study of blood T cell repertoires in COVID-19. Study-level information: Spain, Italy and the United States supplied samples that represented acute and convalescent COVID-19.

Participants spanned ages about 18 to 95 years and resided in about two dozen US areas. How the authors handled the data: By means of reference gene primer amplification, nucleated cell counts were estimated. The assay was immunoSEQ multiplex PCR, and TCRdb's table has in-frame clones only and misses some. V and J calls and clone size come straight from that table; D and trimming were deduced from the DNA. The repertoire includes roughly 400,000 clones, around nine tenths of them detected once, and about 9.4% sits in the top ten. V was pared by 1 base and J by 9 bases, with 12 bases between. CDR1 and CDR2 (germline): SEHNR, FQNEAQ (reference sequence). The CDR3 is 13 amino acids.

This TCR came from a woman in her forties or fifties who had recovered from COVID-19. The V gene is TRBV7-9, the J gene TRBJ1-2; no clear D. What was sequenced was PBMCs or T cells enriched from blood (not recorded which). The CDR3 bases are TGTGCCAGCAGCTTAGGGGCTACTCGGCGCTACACCTTC. It encodes CASSLGATRRYTF.